The T cell receptor (beta chain) under discussion was sequenced for a study of cytomegalovirus exposure and HLA in healthy donors. Amplification used 60 Vbeta primers and 13 Jbeta primers. TCRdb's copy holds only in-frame clones and misses some; the assay was immunoSEQ multiplex PCR. The repertoire holds 200,000 to 250,000 clones, with roughly four fifths as singletons. The germline V gene has CDR1 SGDLS and CDR2 YYNGEE. The length of the CDR3 is 15 residues. With 2 bases clipped from V and 4 bases from J, the junction kept 5 bases outside the gene matches. The TCR originated in a woman in her forties in good health and CMV-seronegative. The rearrangement uses TRBV9 and TRBJ2-1, with 8 bases that match TRBD1. The source material was PBMCs. CDR3 bases: TGTGCCAGCAGCGTTCAGGGGGCTATGTACAATGAGCAGTTCTTC. Protein product: CASSVQGAMYNEQFF.